This entry describes one TCR beta chain. Its antigen remains unidentified. The source of the sample is a study of human T cells and chemical hapten exposure. Findings and limits, study-wide: As patch test score rose, PT1 expanded TCR counts tended to rise as well. Expanded TCRs clustered into significantly more large CDR3 similarity groups than controls, the analysis revealed.

MiXCR was run by TCRdb on the RACE reads, yielding one entry per CDR3 protein. The repertoire consists of about 120,000 distinct CDR3 sequences, with roughly 12% occurring once and the leading ten covering around 2.2%. The time point is: patch test 3, about 24 weeks after DPC sensitization. Treatment specified: therapeutic diphenylcyclopropenone sensitization with weekly scalp DPC. The TCR originated in a woman between 45 and 65 years old with alopecia areata. Some clones in this sample may be carry-over from other donors' samples. Sequenced material: whole blood, taken in connection with sensitization to the hapten diphenylcyclopropenone (DPC).

CDR3 sequence (DNA): TGCGCCAGCAGCCGGCGAGGAGAAGGTGCTGAGCAGTTCTTC. It encodes CASSRRGEGAEQFF. The rearrangement links TRBV5-1 to TRBJ2-1, with D unclear. V shed 4 bases and J shed 9 bases, with 17 bases lying between them. Germline-derived CDR1 and CDR2 are SGHRS and YFSETQ. This CDR3 comprises 14 residues.